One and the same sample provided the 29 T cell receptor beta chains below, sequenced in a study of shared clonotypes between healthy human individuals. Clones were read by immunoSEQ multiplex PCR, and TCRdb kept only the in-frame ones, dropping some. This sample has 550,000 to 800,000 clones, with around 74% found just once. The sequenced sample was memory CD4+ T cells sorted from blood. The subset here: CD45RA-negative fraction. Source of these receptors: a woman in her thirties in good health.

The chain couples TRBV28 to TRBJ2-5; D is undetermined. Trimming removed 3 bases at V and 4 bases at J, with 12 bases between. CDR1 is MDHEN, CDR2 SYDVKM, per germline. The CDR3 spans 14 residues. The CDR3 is CASSLYSLIETQYF. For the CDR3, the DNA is TGTGCCAGCAGTTTGTACAGCCTAATAGAGACCCAGTACTTC.

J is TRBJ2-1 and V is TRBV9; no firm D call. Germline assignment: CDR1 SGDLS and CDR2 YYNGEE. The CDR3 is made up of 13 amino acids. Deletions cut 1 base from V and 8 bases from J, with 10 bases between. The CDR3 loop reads CASSVSGQDEQFF. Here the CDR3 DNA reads TGTGCCAGCAGCGTATCTGGTCAGGATGAGCAGTTCTTC.

The CDR3, as DNA: TGTGCCAGCAGTGAACTAGGAGGGCGAAACACCGGGGAGCTGTTTTTT. Translation: CASSELGGRNTGELFF. The genes are TRBV2 and TRBJ2-2; D is perhaps TRBD2 (6 bases). V lost 2 bases and J 2 bases, leaving 12 bases between the germline ends. Germline V lookup: CDR1 SNHLY, CDR2 FYNNEI. CDR3 size: 16 residues.

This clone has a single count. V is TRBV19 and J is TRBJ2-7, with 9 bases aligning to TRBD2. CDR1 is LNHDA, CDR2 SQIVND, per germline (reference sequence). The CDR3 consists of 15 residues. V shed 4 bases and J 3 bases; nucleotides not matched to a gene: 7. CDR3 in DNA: TGTGCCAGTAGTAGGGTACTAGCGGGTCTCTACGAGCAGTACTTC. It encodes CASSRVLAGLYEQYF.

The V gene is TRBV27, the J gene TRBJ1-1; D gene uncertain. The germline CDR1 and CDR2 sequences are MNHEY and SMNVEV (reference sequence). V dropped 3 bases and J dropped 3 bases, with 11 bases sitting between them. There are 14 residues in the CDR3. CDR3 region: CASSLGSGDTEAFF. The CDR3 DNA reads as TGTGCCAGCAGTTTGGGGTCGGGAGACACTGAAGCTTTCTTT.

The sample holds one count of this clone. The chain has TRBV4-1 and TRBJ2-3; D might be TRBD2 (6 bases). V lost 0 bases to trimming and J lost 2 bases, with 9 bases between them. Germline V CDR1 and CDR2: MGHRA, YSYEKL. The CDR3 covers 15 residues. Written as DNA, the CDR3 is TGCGCCAGCAGCCAAGAGGCGCGGGACACAGATACGCAGTATTTT. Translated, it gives CASSQEARDTDTQYF.

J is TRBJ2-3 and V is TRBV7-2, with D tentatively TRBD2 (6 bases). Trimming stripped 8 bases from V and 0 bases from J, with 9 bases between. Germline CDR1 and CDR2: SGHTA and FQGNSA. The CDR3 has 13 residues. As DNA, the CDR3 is TGTGCCAGCGGAGGGTTTAGCACAGATACGCAGTATTTT. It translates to CASGGFSTDTQYF.

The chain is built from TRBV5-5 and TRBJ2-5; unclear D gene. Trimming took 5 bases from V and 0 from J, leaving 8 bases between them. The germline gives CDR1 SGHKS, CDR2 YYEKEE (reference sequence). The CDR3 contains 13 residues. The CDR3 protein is CASRSRDQETQYF. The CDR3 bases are TGTGCCAGCAGATCCCGGGACCAAGAGACCCAGTACTTC.

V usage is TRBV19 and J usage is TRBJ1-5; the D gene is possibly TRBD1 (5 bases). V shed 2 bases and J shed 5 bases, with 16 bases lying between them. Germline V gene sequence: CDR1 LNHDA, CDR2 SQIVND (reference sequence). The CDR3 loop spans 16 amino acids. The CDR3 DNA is TGTGCCAGTAGTATACATGGAGGGGACCGCTATCAGCCCCAGCATTTT. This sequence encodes CASSIHGGDRYQPQHF.

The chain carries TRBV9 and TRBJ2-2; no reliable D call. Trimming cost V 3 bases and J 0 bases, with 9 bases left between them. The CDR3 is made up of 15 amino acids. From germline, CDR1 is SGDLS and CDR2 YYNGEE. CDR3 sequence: CASSAQFANTGELFF. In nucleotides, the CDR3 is TGTGCCAGCAGCGCCCAGTTCGCGAACACCGGGGAGCTGTTTTTT. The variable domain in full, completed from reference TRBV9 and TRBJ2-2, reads DSGVTQTPKHLITATGQRVTLRCSPRSGDLSVYWYQQSLDQGLQFLIQYYNGEERAKGNILERFSAQQFPDLHSELNLSSLELGDSALYFCASSAQFANTGELFFGEGSRLTVL.

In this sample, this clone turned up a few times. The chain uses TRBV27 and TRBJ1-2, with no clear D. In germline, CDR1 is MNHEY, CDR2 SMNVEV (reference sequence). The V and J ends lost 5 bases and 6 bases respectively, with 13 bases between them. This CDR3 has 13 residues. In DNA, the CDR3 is TGTGCCAGCAGTCGGCTGACCGCCGATGGCTACACCTTC. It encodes CASSRLTADGYTF.

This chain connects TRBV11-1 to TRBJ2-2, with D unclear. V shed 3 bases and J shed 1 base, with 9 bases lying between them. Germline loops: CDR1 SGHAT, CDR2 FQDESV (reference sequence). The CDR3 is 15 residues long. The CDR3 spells CASSFLTQNTGELFF. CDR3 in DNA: TGTGCCAGCAGCTTTCTAACCCAGAACACCGGGGAGCTGTTTTTT.

For the CDR3, the DNA is TGTGCCTGGAGTGTAAGGCACGGCTACACCTTC. Translated: CAWSVRHGYTF. This rearrangement joins TRBV30 to TRBJ1-2; D gene unclear. The length of the CDR3 is 11 residues. Germline CDR1 and CDR2: GTSNPN and SVGIG (reference sequence). Trimming removed 0 bases at V and 8 bases at J, with 7 bases between.

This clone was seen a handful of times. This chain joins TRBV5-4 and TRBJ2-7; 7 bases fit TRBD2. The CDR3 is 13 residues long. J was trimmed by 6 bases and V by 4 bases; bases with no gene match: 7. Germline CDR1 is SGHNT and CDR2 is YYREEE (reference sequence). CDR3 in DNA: TGTGCCAGCAGCACAGCTCGGGAGGTCGAGCAGTACTTC. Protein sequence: CASSTAREVEQYF.

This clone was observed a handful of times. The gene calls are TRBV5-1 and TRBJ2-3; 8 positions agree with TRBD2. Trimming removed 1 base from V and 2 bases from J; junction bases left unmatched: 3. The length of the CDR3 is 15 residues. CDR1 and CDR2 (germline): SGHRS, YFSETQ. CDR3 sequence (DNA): TGCGCCAGCAGCTTGTCCGGACTAGCCACAGATACGCAGTATTTT. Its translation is CASSLSGLATDTQYF.

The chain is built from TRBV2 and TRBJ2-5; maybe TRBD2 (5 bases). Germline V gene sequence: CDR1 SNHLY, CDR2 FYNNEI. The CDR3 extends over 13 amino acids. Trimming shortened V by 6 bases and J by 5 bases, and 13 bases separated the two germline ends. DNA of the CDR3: TGTGCCAGCAGCTGGGAGAGGGCTGAGACCCAGTACTTC. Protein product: CASSWERAETQYF.

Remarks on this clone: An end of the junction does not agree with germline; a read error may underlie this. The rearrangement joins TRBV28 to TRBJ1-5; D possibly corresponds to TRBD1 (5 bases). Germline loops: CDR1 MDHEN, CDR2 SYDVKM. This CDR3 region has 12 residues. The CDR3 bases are TGTGCCAGCAGTTCGACTCCGGGACGGGGAGACTTT. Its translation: CASSSTPGRGDF.

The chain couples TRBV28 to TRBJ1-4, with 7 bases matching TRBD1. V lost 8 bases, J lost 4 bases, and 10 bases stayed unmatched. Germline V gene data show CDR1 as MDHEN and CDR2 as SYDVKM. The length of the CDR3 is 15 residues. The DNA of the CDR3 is TGTGCCAGCCAATCCCCGGGACAGCATAATGAAAAACTGTTTTTT. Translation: CASQSPGQHNEKLFF.

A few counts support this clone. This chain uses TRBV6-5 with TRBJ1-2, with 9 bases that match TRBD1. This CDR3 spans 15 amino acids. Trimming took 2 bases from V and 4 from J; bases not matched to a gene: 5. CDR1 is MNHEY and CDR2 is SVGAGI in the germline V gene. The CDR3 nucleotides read TGTGCCAGCAGTTACGAGGGGACAGGGATCTATGGCTACACCTTC. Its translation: CASSYEGTGIYGYTF.

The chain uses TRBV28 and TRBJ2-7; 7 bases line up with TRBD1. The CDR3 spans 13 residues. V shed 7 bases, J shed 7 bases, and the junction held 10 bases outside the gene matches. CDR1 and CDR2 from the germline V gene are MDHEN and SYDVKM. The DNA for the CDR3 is TGTGCCAGCATCAGAGGGGGCCAAGGAGAGCAGTACTTC. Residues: CASIRGGQGEQYF.

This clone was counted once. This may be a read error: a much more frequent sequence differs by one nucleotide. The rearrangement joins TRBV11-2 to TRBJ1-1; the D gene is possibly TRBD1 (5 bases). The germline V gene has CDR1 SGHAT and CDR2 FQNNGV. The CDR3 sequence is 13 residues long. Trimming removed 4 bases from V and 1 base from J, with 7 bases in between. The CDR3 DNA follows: TGTGCCAGCAGCTCCCAGGGGAACACTGAAGCTTTCTTT. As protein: CASSSQGNTEAFF.

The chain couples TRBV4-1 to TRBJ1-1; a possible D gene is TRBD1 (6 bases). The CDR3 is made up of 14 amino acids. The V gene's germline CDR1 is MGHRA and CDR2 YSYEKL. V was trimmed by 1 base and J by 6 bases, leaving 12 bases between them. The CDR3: CASSQARGAAEAFF. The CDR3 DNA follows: TGCGCCAGCAGCCAAGCAAGGGGGGCAGCTGAAGCTTTCTTT.

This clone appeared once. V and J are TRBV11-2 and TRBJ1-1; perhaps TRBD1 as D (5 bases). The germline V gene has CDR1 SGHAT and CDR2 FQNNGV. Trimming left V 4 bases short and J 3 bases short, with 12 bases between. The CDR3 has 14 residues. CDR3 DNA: TGTGCCAGCAGCTCGGGGCAGGGATACACTGAAGCTTTCTTT. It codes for CASSSGQGYTEAFF.

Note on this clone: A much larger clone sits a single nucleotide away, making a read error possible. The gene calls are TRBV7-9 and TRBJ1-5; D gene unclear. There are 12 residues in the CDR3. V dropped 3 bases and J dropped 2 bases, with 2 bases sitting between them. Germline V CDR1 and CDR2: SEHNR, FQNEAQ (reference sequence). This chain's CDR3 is CASSFGNQPQHF. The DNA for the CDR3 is TGTGCCAGCAGCTTCGGCAATCAGCCCCAGCATTTT.

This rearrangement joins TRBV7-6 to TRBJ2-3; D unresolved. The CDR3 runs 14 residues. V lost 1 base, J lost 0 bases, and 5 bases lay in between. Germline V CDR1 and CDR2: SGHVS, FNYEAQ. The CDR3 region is CASSLGISTDTQYF. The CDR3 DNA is TGTGCCAGCAGCTTAGGGATAAGCACAGATACGCAGTATTTT.

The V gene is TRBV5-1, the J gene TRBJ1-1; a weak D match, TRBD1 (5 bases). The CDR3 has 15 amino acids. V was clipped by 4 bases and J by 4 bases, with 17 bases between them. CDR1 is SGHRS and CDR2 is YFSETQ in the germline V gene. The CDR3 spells CASSPSVSGTTEAFF. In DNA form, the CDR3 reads TGCGCCAGCAGCCCCAGCGTGTCGGGGACCACTGAAGCTTTCTTT. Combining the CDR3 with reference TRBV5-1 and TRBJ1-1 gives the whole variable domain KAGVTQTPRYLIKTRGQQVTLSCSPISGHRSVSWYQQTPGQGLQFLFEYFSETQRNKGNFPGRFSGRQFSNSRSEMNVSTLELGDSALYLCASSPSVSGTTEAFFGQGTRLTVV.

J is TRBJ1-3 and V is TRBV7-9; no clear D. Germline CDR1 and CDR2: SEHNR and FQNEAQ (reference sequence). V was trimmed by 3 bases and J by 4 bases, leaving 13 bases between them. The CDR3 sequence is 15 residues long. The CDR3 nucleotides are TGTGCCAGCAGCTTCGGGCAGGCTGGGGGAAACACCATATATTTT. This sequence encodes CASSFGQAGGNTIYF.

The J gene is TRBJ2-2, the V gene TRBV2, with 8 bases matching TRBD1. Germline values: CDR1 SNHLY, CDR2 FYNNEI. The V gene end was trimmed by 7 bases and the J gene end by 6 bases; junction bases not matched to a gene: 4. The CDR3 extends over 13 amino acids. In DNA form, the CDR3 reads TGTGCCAGCACGACAGGGGAGGCCGGGGAGCTGTTTTTT. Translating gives CASTTGEAGELFF. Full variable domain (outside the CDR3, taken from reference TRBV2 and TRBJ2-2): EPEVTQTPSHQVTQMGQEVILRCVPISNHLYFYWYRQILGQKVEFLVSFYNNEISEKSEIFDDQFSVERPDGSNFTLKIRSTKLEDSAMYFCASTTGEAGELFFGEGSRLTVL.

CDR3 residues: CASSLDSGTGTEAFF. The CDR3, as DNA: TGTGCCAGCAGCTTAGACTCCGGGACAGGGACTGAAGCTTTCTTT. The chain has TRBV7-2 and TRBJ1-1, with 9 bases identical to TRBD1. The ends lost 1 base at V and 5 bases at J; junction bases unmatched: 5. From germline, CDR1 is SGHTA and CDR2 FQGNSA. The CDR3 sequence is 15 residues long.